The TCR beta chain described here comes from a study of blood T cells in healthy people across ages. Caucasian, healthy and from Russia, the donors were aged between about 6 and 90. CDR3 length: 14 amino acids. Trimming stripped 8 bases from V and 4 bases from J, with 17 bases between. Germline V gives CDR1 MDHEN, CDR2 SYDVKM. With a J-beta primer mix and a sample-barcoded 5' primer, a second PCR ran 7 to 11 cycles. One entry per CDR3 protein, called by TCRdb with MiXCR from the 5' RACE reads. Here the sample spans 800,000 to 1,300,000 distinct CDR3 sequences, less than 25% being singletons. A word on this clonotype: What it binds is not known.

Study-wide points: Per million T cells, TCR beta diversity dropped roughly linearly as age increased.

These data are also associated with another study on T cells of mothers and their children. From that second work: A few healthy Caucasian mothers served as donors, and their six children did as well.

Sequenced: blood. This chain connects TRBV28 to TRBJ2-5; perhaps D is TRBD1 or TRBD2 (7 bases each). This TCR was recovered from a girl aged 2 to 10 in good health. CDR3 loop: CASEGGRGRETQYF. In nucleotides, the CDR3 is TGTGCCAGCGAGGGGGGGAGGGGGCGAGAGACCCAGTACTTC.